The 22 T cell receptor beta chains below were found in one sample sequenced in a study of cytotoxic CD8 clonotypes in ibrutinib-treated CLL. Some clones are missing from TCRdb's copy, which holds only in-frame ones; the method was immunoSEQ multiplex PCR. The sample records more than 25,000 clones, about 70% being singletons. The input for sequencing was PBMCs, taken after 36 months of ibrutinib treatment. These receptor sequences come from a human donor with chronic lymphocytic leukemia.

The chain joins TRBV12-5 to TRBJ2-5, with D maybe TRBD1 (5 bases). CDR1 LGHNT and CDR2 FRNRAP come from the germline V gene. Trimming removed 3 bases from V and 1 base from J, with 15 bases in between. The CDR3 is 16 residues long. For the CDR3, the DNA is TGTGCTAGTGGTTTCTCGGCAGGGCTGATCCAAGAGACCCAGTACTTC. Translated: CASGFSAGLIQETQYF.

CDR3 in DNA: TGTGCCAGCTCACCCCAGCGGATGAACACTGAAGCTTTCTTT. This translates into CASSPQRMNTEAFF. The V gene is TRBV18, the J gene TRBJ1-1; no clear D. Trimming stripped 3 bases from V and 0 bases from J, with 8 bases between. From germline, CDR1 is KGHSH and CDR2 LQKENI. This CDR3 is built from 14 residues. Drawing the rest from reference TRBV18 and TRBJ1-1, the complete variable domain is NAGVMQNPRHLVRRRGQEARLRCSPMKGHSHVYWYRQLPEEGLKFMVYLQKENIIDESGMPKERFSAEFPKEGPSILRIQQVVRGDSAAYFCASSPQRMNTEAFFGQGTRLTVV.

The chain combines TRBV7-2 with TRBJ2-7; 8 bases are a match to TRBD1. The CDR3 length is 18 residues. Germline CDR1 reads SGHTA; CDR2 reads FQGNSA. The V and J ends lost 1 base and 2 bases, in that order; junction bases with no gene match: 13. The CDR3 bases are TGTGCCAGCAGCTTAGTCCCAGGGGGCTACGCTCGGCCCTACGAGCAGTACTTC. This gives the protein CASSLVPGGYARPYEQYF.

In its sample, this clone was seen a few times. The chain recombines TRBV2 with TRBJ2-3; perhaps D is TRBD1 or TRBD2 (5 bases each). The germline V gene encodes CDR1 SNHLY and CDR2 FYNNEI. The CDR3 is 13 amino acids. The V and J ends lost 7 bases and 7 bases respectively, with 15 bases between them. For the CDR3, the DNA is TGTGCCAGCACTAGGGACGGAGGACATACGCAGTATTTT. Its translation is CASTRDGGHTQYF.

J is TRBJ1-2 and V is TRBV5-4; 7 bases align to TRBD1. This CDR3 region has 14 residues. After removal of 2 bases from V and 4 bases from J, the junction contained 5 bases not matched to a gene. Germline values: CDR1 SGHNT, CDR2 YYREEE (reference sequence). CDR3 coding DNA: TGTGCCAGCAGCTTCCGGGACAGCACCTATGGCTACACCTTC. This codes for CASSFRDSTYGYTF.

This clone was observed a single time. The chain joins TRBV12-5 to TRBJ1-3; the D is unclear. The CDR3 covers 16 residues. V lost 0 bases and J lost 0, with 9 bases in between. Germline V gene sequence: CDR1 LGHNT, CDR2 FRNRAP. The CDR3, as DNA: TGTGCTAGTGGTTTGGTACTGGGTGGCTCTGGAAACACCATATATTTT. The encoded protein is CASGLVLGGSGNTIYF.

J is TRBJ2-7 and V is TRBV11-2; D uncertain. CDR1 and CDR2 (germline): SGHAT, FQNNGV. The CDR3 extends over 13 amino acids. Trimming took off 5 bases at V and 1 base at J, with 9 bases between the two ends. Here the CDR3 reads CASSLSISYEQYF. For the CDR3, the DNA is TGTGCCAGCAGCCTAAGCATATCCTACGAGCAGTACTTC. The full variable domain, in which reference TRBV11-2 and TRBJ2-7 provide the parts outside the CDR3, is EAGVAQSPRYKIIEKRQSVAFWCNPISGHATLYWYQQILGQGPKLLIQFQNNGVVDDSQLPKDRFSAERLKGVDSTLKIQPAKLEDSAVYLCASSLSISYEQYFGPGTRLTVT.

The rearrangement joins TRBV6-1 to TRBJ1-5; D is perhaps TRBD1 (5 bases). The CDR3 has 12 amino acids. Trimming shortened V by 5 bases and J by 8 bases, and 10 bases separated the two germline ends. The germline V gene encodes CDR1 MNHNS and CDR2 SASEGT. CDR3 amino acids: CASSLGVEPQHF. The CDR3, as DNA: TGTGCCAGCAGTTTAGGGGTAGAGCCCCAGCATTTT.

The chain is built from TRBV6-6 and TRBJ2-3; D not certain. Germline CDR1 reads MNHNY; CDR2 reads SVGAGI (reference sequence). The CDR3 is 10 amino acids. V shed 6 bases and J shed 3 bases, with 1 base lying between them. The CDR3 sequence: CASRTDTQYF. CDR3 nucleotides: TGTGCCAGCAGGACAGATACGCAGTATTTT.

The V and J genes are TRBV4-1 and TRBJ2-2; D ambiguous. CDR3 length equals 15 residues. Germline V gene lookup returns CDR1 MGHRA and CDR2 YSYEKL. V lost 4 bases, J lost 1 base, and 10 bases lay in between. In DNA form, the CDR3 reads TGCGCCAGCAGCCCTTGGACGGGGAACACCGGGGAGCTGTTTTTT. It specifies CASSPWTGNTGELFF.

This chain connects TRBV20-1 to TRBJ2-7; D call uncertain. V was cut by 0 bases and J by 4 bases, with 1 base left in between. Germline V gives CDR1 DFQATT, CDR2 SNEGSKA (reference sequence). The length of the CDR3 is 10 residues. The CDR3 DNA is TGCAGTGCTAGAGATTACGAGCAGTACTTC. Translation: CSARDYEQYF.

A few counts support this clone. The V call is TRBV29-1, the J call TRBJ1-6; 7 nucleotides match TRBD1. J was trimmed by 10 bases and V by 4 bases; bases with no gene match: 13. Germline V lookup: CDR1 SQVTM, CDR2 ANQGSEA. The length of the CDR3 is 15 residues. The CDR3 DNA reads TGCAGCGTTGCGGTTGGGGTCCAGGGGGAATCACCCCTCCACTTT. Protein product: CSVAVGVQGESPLHF. The whole variable domain, remainder taken from reference TRBV29-1 and TRBJ1-6, is SAVISQKPSRDICQRGTSLTIQCQVDSQVTMMFWYRQQPGQSLTLIATANQGSEATYESGFVIDKFPISRPNLTFSTLTVSNMSPEDSSIYLCSVAVGVQGESPLHFGNGTRLTVT.

This clone came up a few times. This rearrangement joins TRBV23-1 to TRBJ2-7; 10 positions agree with TRBD1. TRBV23-1 is identified as an open reading frame with a role that is uncertain. The CDR3 totals 17 residues. With V trimmed by 4 bases and J by 5 bases, 14 bases remained unmatched. The CDR3 region is CASSPNDRGLTVDEQYF. The CDR3 DNA sequence: TGCGCCAGCAGTCCTAACGACAGGGGGCTTACCGTGGACGAGCAGTACTTC.

This chain links TRBV27 with TRBJ2-1; TRBD1 matches at 9 bases. Germline V gene data show CDR1 as MNHEY and CDR2 as SMNVEV (reference sequence). The CDR3 sequence is 15 residues long. V lost 7 bases, J lost 0 bases, and 4 bases stayed unmatched. The CDR3 loop reads CASIGTGSSYNEQFF. For the CDR3, the DNA is TGTGCCAGCATCGGGACAGGGAGCTCCTACAATGAGCAGTTCTTC.

This chain uses TRBV30 with TRBJ1-1; D gene uncertain. The V gene's germline CDR1 is GTSNPN and CDR2 SVGIG (reference sequence). Trimming stripped 5 bases from V and 8 bases from J, with 12 bases between. This CDR3 region has 11 residues. The CDR3 loop reads CAWCRGGEAFF. The DNA of the CDR3 is TGTGCCTGGTGTCGGGGAGGCGAAGCTTTCTTT.

This clone was seen only a few times. V and J are TRBV4-3 and TRBJ2-5; D may match TRBD1 or TRBD2 (5 bases each). The CDR3 is made up of 15 amino acids. The V and J ends lost 0 bases and 4 bases respectively, with 12 bases between them. The V gene's germline CDR1 is LGHNA and CDR2 YSLEER. The CDR3 region is CASSQESAGRETQYF. CDR3 nucleotides: TGCGCCAGCAGCCAAGAATCCGCAGGGAGAGAGACCCAGTACTTC.

The chain joins TRBV5-6 to TRBJ2-7; D might be TRBD1 (5 bases). Germline-derived CDR1 and CDR2 are SGHDT and YYEEEE. This CDR3 is built from 14 residues. V was shortened by 5 bases and J by 0 bases, with 12 bases between the two germline ends. The CDR3: CASSSGMVSYEQYF. CDR3 bases: TGTGCCAGCAGTTCAGGGATGGTCTCCTACGAGCAGTACTTC.

The genes are TRBV6-5 and TRBJ2-1; 9 bases map to TRBD1. The CDR3 is made up of 14 amino acids. With V trimmed by 4 bases and J by 7 bases, 5 bases remained unmatched. Per the germline V gene, CDR1 is MNHEY and CDR2 is SVGAGI. The CDR3, as DNA: TGTGCCAGCAGTTCCGGGACAGGGAGGAATGAGCAGTTCTTC. It is translated as CASSSGTGRNEQFF.

The rearrangement joins TRBV2 to TRBJ1-6, with D unresolved. The length of the CDR3 is 17 residues. CDR1 and CDR2 (germline): SNHLY, FYNNEI. V shed 2 bases and J shed 0 bases, with 11 bases lying between them. The CDR3 coding sequence is TGTGCCAGCAGTGAATTTGGCGCCAGCTCCTATAATTCACCCCTCCACTTT. This translates into CASSEFGASSYNSPLHF.

The chain is built from TRBV25-1 and TRBJ1-1, with D uncertain. The V end lost 6 bases, the J end lost 1 base, and 12 bases lay between the germline ends. From germline, CDR1 is MGHDK and CDR2 SYGVNS. This CDR3 is built from 14 residues. The CDR3 reads CASRPGLTNTEAFF. In DNA form, the CDR3 reads TGTGCCAGCAGGCCGGGCTTAACGAACACTGAAGCTTTCTTT.

The chain couples TRBV11-2 to TRBJ2-7; 9 bases agree with TRBD1. The CDR3 loop spans 15 amino acids. Unmatched junction bases numbered 7, after V lost 3 bases and J lost 4 bases. CDR1 is SGHAT, CDR2 FQNNGV, per germline. CDR3 nucleotides: TGTGCCAGCAGCTTCACGGACAGGGGCATGTACGAGCAGTACTTC. Protein product: CASSFTDRGMYEQYF. The full variable domain, with the rest looked up from reference TRBV11-2 and TRBJ2-7, is EAGVAQSPRYKIIEKRQSVAFWCNPISGHATLYWYQQILGQGPKLLIQFQNNGVVDDSQLPKDRFSAERLKGVDSTLKIQPAKLEDSAVYLCASSFTDRGMYEQYFGPGTRLTVT.

The chain uses TRBV18 and TRBJ2-5; no reliable D call. CDR1 and CDR2 (germline): KGHSH, LQKENI. V lost 6 bases, J lost 1 base, and 6 bases lay in between. The CDR3 loop spans 12 amino acids. This CDR3 is CASSRAQETQYF. As DNA, the CDR3 is TGTGCCAGCTCTCGAGCCCAAGAGACCCAGTACTTC.